Each of the 13 T cell receptor beta chains below was sequenced from the same sample in a study of T cells in Graves' hyperthyroidism and ophthalmopathy (dated by TCRdb to about 2019). Receptor amplification or capture employed multiplex PCR. The sequencer listed for this sample is Illumina HiSeq 2000. Amplification of TCR beta CDR3 regions was carried out from RNA transcripts. For the first round of RT-PCR on the TCR CDR3, the HTBI primer set was used together with the Qiagen OneStep RT-PCR kit. The public reads were run again by TCRdb, first through fastp at Q25 and then through MiXCR, and only productive beta chains were kept. Each CDR3 protein gets just one entry, which takes the most common genes and DNA from the rows behind it. The sample table shows around 720,000 distinct CDR3 sequences, and 35% are seen once. Of the sample, roughly 30% is held by the ten largest clones. Input material: blood. The receptor source for this set is a woman in her forties with Graves' hyperthyroidism.

In regard to this clonotype: Sequence at one end of the junction differs from germline and may be a read error. In DNA form, the CDR3 reads TGTGCCGGCAGCTTGTGGCGGAAGAACACTGAAGCTTTCTTT. Translated, it gives CAGSLWRKNTEAFF. This chain joins TRBV7-9 and TRBJ1-1; D gene unclear. Germline CDR1 SEHNR, CDR2 FQNEAQ (reference sequence). The CDR3 is 14 residues long.

As concerns this clonotype: A read error may explain this, as a much larger clone is one base away. The chain uses TRBV19 and TRBJ1-4; tentatively, D is TRBD1 (5 bases). Germline CDR1 LNHDA, CDR2 SQIVND (reference sequence). This CDR3 has 14 amino acids. The CDR3 DNA follows: TGTGCCAGTAGTATACAGGGTGAGGGCGAAAAACTGCTTTTT. Translation: CASSIQGEGEKLLF.

The chain recombines TRBV12-3 or TRBV12-4 with TRBJ2-7; no reliable D call. Trimming cost V 6 bases and J 5 bases, with 8 bases left between them. The length of the CDR3 is 11 residues. CDR3 sequence reads: CASRAQHEQYF. CDR3 DNA sequence: TGTGCCAGCAGAGCCCAGCACGAGCAGTACTTC.

This clonotype came up many times. The chain couples TRBV20-1 to TRBJ2-5, with TRBD1 identical over 8 bases. The germline gives CDR1 DFQATT, CDR2 SNEGSKA (reference sequence). The V segment lost 5 bases and the J segment 1 base; nucleotides outside the gene matches: 3. The CDR3 loop spans 13 amino acids. This CDR3 is CSAPQGGQETQYF. The CDR3 DNA is TGCAGTGCTCCACAGGGGGGCCAAGAGACCCAGTACTTC.

This clonotype was counted at least ten times. The rearrangement uses TRBV19 and TRBJ1-5; D is ambiguous. Germline CDR1 and CDR2: LNHDA and SQIVND (reference sequence). The CDR3 covers 16 residues. Trimming stripped 0 bases from V and 7 bases from J, with 16 bases between. The CDR3 is CASSIDAYPTGQPQHF. In DNA, the CDR3 is TGTGCCAGTAGTATAGATGCGTACCCGACGGGACAGCCCCAGCATTTT.

This clonotype was detected a few times. The chain is built from TRBV12-3 or TRBV12-4 and TRBJ1-1; no clear D. The V and J ends lost 5 bases and 0 bases respectively, with 13 bases between them. The CDR3 runs 15 residues. For the CDR3, the DNA is TGTGCCAGCAGTCCCTTAAAGAACATGAACACTGAAGCTTTCTTT. Protein: CASSPLKNMNTEAFF.

CDR3 in DNA: TGTGCCAGCAGCCTTGGGACGGTTTCTAGCACAGATACGCAGTATTTT. It yields the protein CASSLGTVSSTDTQYF. The J gene is TRBJ2-3, the V gene TRBV2; D may match TRBD1 or TRBD2 (5 bases each). Per germline, CDR1 SNHLY and CDR2 FYNNEI. With 6 bases removed from V and 0 bases from J, the gap between germline ends came to 16 bases. The CDR3 spans 16 residues.

This clonotype was counted only a few times. V is TRBV30 and J is TRBJ1-2; D perhaps matches TRBD1 (6 bases). CDR1 and CDR2 (germline): GTSNPN, SVGIG (reference sequence). The CDR3 length is 12 residues. Trimming removed 8 bases from V and 4 bases from J, with 14 bases in between. The CDR3 region is CARRGQFYGYTF. In DNA, the CDR3 is TGTGCCCGCCGAGGACAGTTCTATGGCTACACCTTC. The complete variable domain, with remaining parts taken from reference TRBV30 and TRBJ1-2, reads SQTIHQWPATLVQPVGSPLSLECTVEGTSNPNLYWYRQAAGRGLQLLFYSVGIGQISSEVPQNLSASRPQDRQFILSSKKLLLSDSGFYLCARRGQFYGYTFGSGTRLTVV.

This rearrangement joins TRBV7-1 to TRBJ2-7; possibly TRBD1 for D (6 bases). TRBV7-1 counts as an open reading frame of uncertain function. Trimming took off 3 bases at V and 2 bases at J, with 14 bases between the two ends. This CDR3 contains 15 residues. In DNA form, the CDR3 reads TGTGCCAGCAGCTCTCGGACAGCGGCCACCTACGAGCAGTACTTC. Protein sequence: CASSSRTAATYEQYF.

V is TRBV9 and J is TRBJ2-3; D ambiguous. Germline assignment: CDR1 SGDLS and CDR2 YYNGEE. The CDR3 length is 16 residues. Trimming took off 0 bases at V and 0 bases at J, with 11 bases between the two ends. The CDR3 sequence is CASSVASGTSTDTQYF. Written as DNA, the CDR3 is TGTGCCAGCAGCGTAGCTTCAGGAACTAGCACAGATACGCAGTATTTT.

This clonotype appeared many times. J is TRBJ1-4 and V is TRBV7-9, with D possibly being TRBD1 (6 bases). This CDR3 comprises 15 residues. Trimming removed 3 bases at V and 3 bases at J, with 11 bases between. Germline V gene data show CDR1 as SEHNR and CDR2 as FQNEAQ (reference sequence). The CDR3 DNA sequence: TGTGCCAGCAGCTTGGACACAGGGTCTAATGAAAAACTGTTTTTT. Translation: CASSLDTGSNEKLFF.

V and J are TRBV20-1 and TRBJ1-3, with 12 bases lining up with TRBD1. Per germline, CDR1 DFQATT and CDR2 SNEGSKA (reference sequence). V shed 4 bases and J 7 bases; nucleotides not matched to a gene: 5. The CDR3 contains 14 residues. CDR3 in amino acids: CSAKPGQGANTIYF. The CDR3 region has the DNA TGCAGTGCTAAACCGGGACAGGGGGCGAACACCATATATTTT.

At least ten counts were recorded for this clonotype. The chain employs TRBV20-1 and TRBJ2-5; D ambiguous. CDR1 DFQATT and CDR2 SNEGSKA come from the germline V gene (reference sequence). CDR3 length: 12 amino acids. The V end was cut by 5 bases, the J end by 12 bases, with 19 bases between. The CDR3 sequence: CSARANLGPEYF. For the CDR3, the DNA is TGCAGTGCTCGCGCGAACCTCGGGCCCGAGTACTTC.